Listed below are T cell receptor beta chains from one sample, sequenced in a study of regulatory T cells in long-lasting Graves disease. TCRdb re-called the multiplex PCR reads through MiXCR, storing one row per CDR3 protein. The sample has fewer than 450,000 distinct CDR3 sequences; approximately 16% are singletons. The data also belong to a second study, concerning T cells in Graves' hyperthyroidism and ophthalmopathy.

The sample consisted of peripheral blood mononuclear cells (PBMCs), taken at new diagnosis, from a patient treated with antithyroid drugs. These receptors were taken from a woman aged 40-49 years with Graves disease. Both conserved end residues are part of each CDR3. The order of the fields is CDR3 DNA, CDR3 protein, clone size, J gene, D gene, V gene. The D gene is left open where the match is weak. Clone sizes are given selectively: once, few, many, or a class where the clone is expanded.

TGTGCCAGCAGCTTAAGGACAGGGTCGACAGATACGCAGTATTTT,CASSLRTGSTDTQYF,-,TRBJ2-3,TRBD1,TRBV5-4
TGTGCCAGCAGTTTGGGACAGGTTTTGGCCCAGCATTTT,CASSLGQVLAQHF,few,TRBJ1-5,TRBD1,TRBV12-3/TRBV12-4
TGTGCCAGTAGCAAGGAGGGGGCCTCCTACGAGCAGTACTTC,CASSKEGASYEQYF,few,TRBJ2-7,-,TRBV19
TGTGCCAGCAGTTACTCCCGGGACAGACCCTACGAGCAGTACTTC,CASSYSRDRPYEQYF,-,TRBJ2-7,TRBD1,TRBV6-2/TRBV6-3
TGTGCCAGCAGTGATCCAGCGGGAGCTTTGGATGAGCAGTTCTTC,CASSDPAGALDEQFF,few,TRBJ2-1,TRBD2,TRBV25-1
TGTGCCAGCAGGGGTGTTGCTAGCGGGAGGGCCCGGGCCACAGATACGCAGTATTTT,CASRGVASGRARATDTQYF,-,TRBJ2-3,TRBD2,TRBV7-6
TGTGCCAGCACCCTACTAGCGGGAGATCAAGAGACCCAGTACTTC,CASTLLAGDQETQYF,few,TRBJ2-5,TRBD2,TRBV7-8
TGCGCCAGCAGCTTAGCCAGGGGTTCTGAAGCTTTCTTT,CASSLARGSEAFF,-,TRBJ1-1,-,TRBV5-1
TGTGCCATCAGTGAGGACAGGGACAATCAGCCCCAGCATTTT,CAISEDRDNQPQHF,-,TRBJ1-5,TRBD1,TRBV10-3
TGCAGTGCAACGACTAGCGGGAGGGTAGATTTCTACGAGCAGTACTTC,CSATTSGRVDFYEQYF,-,TRBJ2-7,TRBD2,TRBV20-1
TGTGCCAGCAGTTACTTGGGCGGACTTAATTCACCCCTCCACTTT,CASSYLGGLNSPLHF,-,TRBJ1-6,-,TRBV6-5
TGTGCCAGCAGCTTGGCCGGCCTAGCGGGACAAGAGACCCAGTACTTC,CASSLAGLAGQETQYF,many,TRBJ2-5,TRBD2,TRBV5-6
TGTGCCAGCAGGAACATAGCGGGAATCCAAAACAATGAGCAGTTCTTC,CASRNIAGIQNNEQFF,many,TRBJ2-1,TRBD2,TRBV11-2
TGTGCCAGCTCACCACTAGCGGGAGGGCCGGGGAGAACAGATACGCAGTATTTT,CASSPLAGGPGRTDTQYF,-,TRBJ2-3,TRBD2,TRBV18
TGTGCCAGCAGTCTGAGTTATAGCGGCCAATACGAGCAGTACTTC,CASSLSYSGQYEQYF,few,TRBJ2-7,-,TRBV5-6
TGCGCCAGCGGGGAGTCACAGTGGACTAGCGTATCCTACGAGCAGTACTTC,CASGESQWTSVSYEQYF,-,TRBJ2-7,TRBD2,TRBV5-1
TGTGCCAGCAGCTTTGTTAGGCAGGGAATCGACTACACCTTC,CASSFVRQGIDYTF,-,TRBJ1-2,-,TRBV7-2
TGTGCCAGTAGTATTGTCACTAGCGCTTACAATGAGCAGTTCTTC,CASSIVTSAYNEQFF,once,TRBJ2-1,TRBD2,TRBV19
TGTGCCAGCAGCCAAGTTGGGACAGGGGATGAAAAACTGTTTTTT,CASSQVGTGDEKLFF,many,TRBJ1-4,TRBD1,TRBV3-1
TGTGCCAGCAGCTTAGGGGGACAGGACTGGGGGGAGCAGTACTTC,CASSLGGQDWGEQYF,few,TRBJ2-7,TRBD1,TRBV7-6
TGTGCCAGCAGCCTACGACAGTACTCTGGAAACACCATATATTTT,CASSLRQYSGNTIYF,-,TRBJ1-3,-,TRBV7-9
TGTGCCAGCAGCCCCACCCGTCGACTCTACGAGCAGTACTTC,CASSPTRRLYEQYF,few,TRBJ2-7,-,TRBV7-6
TGCGCCAGCAGCCAAGACCAAAGCGCCAGCTCCTACAATGAGCAGTTCTTC,CASSQDQSASSYNEQFF,few,TRBJ2-1,-,TRBV4-3
TGTGCCAGCAGCCCGACTAGCGGGGCTTCCTACAATGAGCAGTTCTTC,CASSPTSGASYNEQFF,many,TRBJ2-1,TRBD2,TRBV9
TGTGCCAGCAGCCTGCAGGAGACCCAGTACTTC,CASSLQETQYF,many,TRBJ2-5,-,TRBV12-3/TRBV12-4
TGTGCCAGCAGCTTGGAGGCGGGAGGGCCCTACGAGCAGTACTTC,CASSLEAGGPYEQYF,-,TRBJ2-7,TRBD2,TRBV5-4
TGTGCCAGTACCCAGGGACTAGCGGTTTACAATGAGCAGTTCTTC,CASTQGLAVYNEQFF,many,TRBJ2-1,TRBD2,TRBV19